Shown below are 9 T cell receptor beta chains from a single sample sequenced in a study of blood T cell repertoires in COVID-19. Measured with immunoSEQ multiplex PCR; TCRdb has only the in-frame clones, and not every one. This table has 80,000 to 85,000 clones, under 85% appearing once. Sequencing was carried out using peripheral blood. These receptors came from a human donor in a cohort sampled during active COVID-19.

The chain is built from TRBV9 and TRBJ1-1, with no clear D. The CDR3 extends over 14 amino acids. V was shortened by 5 bases and J by 2 bases, with 13 bases between the two germline ends. From germline, CDR1 is SGDLS and CDR2 YYNGEE. The CDR3 DNA reads as TGTGCCAGCAGTCCCGATGCAGGCAACACTGAAGCTTTCTTT. It encodes CASSPDAGNTEAFF.

The chain has TRBV19 and TRBJ2-1, with 8 bases identical to TRBD1. This CDR3 region has 15 residues. Germline V gives CDR1 LNHDA, CDR2 SQIVND (reference sequence). The junction had 5 bases not matched to a gene; V was cut back by 6 bases and J by 1 base. The CDR3 DNA reads as TGTGCCAGTAGCATGGACAGGGCGTCCTACAATGAGCAGTTCTTC. It encodes CASSMDRASYNEQFF.

This clone was recorded once. The chain joins TRBV6-5 to TRBJ2-3, with TRBD1 as a possible D gene (6 bases). The CDR3 length is 14 residues. Trimming cost V 6 bases and J 6 bases, with 16 bases left between them. The germline CDR1 and CDR2 sequences are MNHEY and SVGAGI. CDR3 bases: TGTGCCAGCAGGAGCCTGGTAAGGGGGGATACGCAGTATTTT. Encoded protein: CASRSLVRGDTQYF.

The chain combines TRBV19 with TRBJ1-1, with TRBD1 as a possible D gene (5 bases). CDR3 size: 15 residues. In germline, CDR1 is LNHDA, CDR2 SQIVND (reference sequence). V lost 4 bases to trimming and J lost 0 bases, with 12 bases between them. This CDR3 reads CASSTRRAMNTEAFF. CDR3 DNA: TGTGCCAGTAGTACTCGCAGGGCCATGAACACTGAAGCTTTCTTT.

The chain uses TRBV11-2 and TRBJ2-1, with D possibly matching TRBD2 (5 bases). CDR1 is SGHAT, CDR2 FQNNGV, per germline. Trimming took off 3 bases at V and 7 bases at J, with 13 bases between the two ends. The CDR3 spans 14 residues. CDR3 residues: CASSFYASGNEQFF. The CDR3, as DNA: TGTGCCAGCAGCTTTTATGCTTCGGGGAATGAGCAGTTCTTC.

Of note for this clone: This sample includes further DNA sequences coding for the same CDR3. The J gene is TRBJ2-2, the V gene TRBV9; D perhaps matches TRBD2 (5 bases). Germline loops: CDR1 SGDLS, CDR2 YYNGEE. Trimming pared 0 bases from V and 1 base from J, leaving 7 bases between. The length of the CDR3 is 15 residues. The DNA for the CDR3 is TGTGCCAGCAGCGTAGGTGGAGGGAACACCGGGGAGCTGTTTTTT. It yields the protein CASSVGGGNTGELFF.

V gene TRBV15 combines with J gene TRBJ2-4; 9 bases are shared with TRBD2. This CDR3 region has 18 residues. V lost 0 bases to trimming and J lost 4 bases; unmatched junction nucleotides: 10. Germline V CDR1 and CDR2: LNHNV, YYDKDF (reference sequence). CDR3 in amino acids: CATSRETGAGGFKNIQYF. In DNA, the CDR3 is TGTGCCACCAGCAGAGAAACAGGAGCGGGGGGCTTTAAAAACATTCAGTACTTC.

This chain joins TRBV28 and TRBJ1-4; TRBD1 is a possible D gene (5 bases). The CDR3 length is 16 residues. Looked up from germline, CDR1 is MDHEN and CDR2 is SYDVKM. The V end was cut by 6 bases, the J end by 2 bases, with 16 bases between. The chain's CDR3 is CASSSGGFGTNEKLFF. CDR3 coding DNA: TGTGCCAGCAGCTCCGGGGGTTTCGGTACTAATGAAAAACTGTTTTTT. Based on the CDR3 plus reference TRBV28 and TRBJ1-4, the full variable domain is DVKVTQSSRYLVKRTGEKVFLECVQDMDHENMFWYRQDPGLGLRLIYFSYDVKMKEKGDIPEGYSVSREKKERFSLILESASTNQTSMYLCASSSGGFGTNEKLFFGSGTQLSVL.

This rearrangement joins TRBV13 to TRBJ2-7; 9 positions match TRBD2. The V gene end was trimmed by 5 bases and the J gene end by 3 bases; junction bases not matched to a gene: 5. The length of the CDR3 is 14 residues. The V gene's germline CDR1 is PRHDT and CDR2 FYEKMQ (reference sequence). The CDR3 protein is CASSGRGGGYEQYF. Here the CDR3 DNA reads TGTGCCAGCAGCGGGCGGGGGGGCGGCTACGAGCAGTACTTC. The full variable domain, rest sourced from reference TRBV13 and TRBJ2-7, is AAGVIQSPRHLIKEKRETATLKCYPIPRHDTVYWYQQGPGQDPQFLISFYEKMQSDKGSIPDRFSAQQFSDYHSELNMSSLELGDSALYFCASSGRGGGYEQYFGPGTRLTVT.